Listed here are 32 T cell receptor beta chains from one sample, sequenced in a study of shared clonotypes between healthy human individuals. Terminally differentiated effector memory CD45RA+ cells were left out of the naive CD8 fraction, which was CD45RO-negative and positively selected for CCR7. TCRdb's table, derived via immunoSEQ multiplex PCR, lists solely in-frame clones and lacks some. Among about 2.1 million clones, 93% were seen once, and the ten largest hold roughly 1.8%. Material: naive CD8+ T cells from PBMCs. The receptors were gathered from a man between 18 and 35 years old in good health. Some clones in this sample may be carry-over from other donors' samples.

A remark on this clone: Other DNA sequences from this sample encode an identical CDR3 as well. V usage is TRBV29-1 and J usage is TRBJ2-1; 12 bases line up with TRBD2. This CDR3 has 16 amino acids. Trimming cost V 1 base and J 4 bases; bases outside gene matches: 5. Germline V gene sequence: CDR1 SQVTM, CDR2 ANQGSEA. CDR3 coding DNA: TGCAGCGTTGAAGGACTAGCGGGAGTATCATACAATGAGCAGTTCTTC. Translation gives CSVEGLAGVSYNEQFF.

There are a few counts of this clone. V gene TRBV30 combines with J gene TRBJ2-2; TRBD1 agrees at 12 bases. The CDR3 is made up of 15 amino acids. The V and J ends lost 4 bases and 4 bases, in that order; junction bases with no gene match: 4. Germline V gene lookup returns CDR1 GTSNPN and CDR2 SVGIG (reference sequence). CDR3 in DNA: TGTGCCTGGACCGGGACAGGGGGCATCACCGGGGAGCTGTTTTTT. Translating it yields CAWTGTGGITGELFF.

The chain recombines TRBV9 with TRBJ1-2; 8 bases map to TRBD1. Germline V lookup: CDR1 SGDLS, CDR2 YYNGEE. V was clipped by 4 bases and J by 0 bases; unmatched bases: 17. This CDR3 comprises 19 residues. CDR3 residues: CASSYLRAGTGSSNYGYTF. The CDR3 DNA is TGTGCCAGCAGCTATCTCAGGGCCGGGACAGGCTCGTCTAACTATGGCTACACCTTC. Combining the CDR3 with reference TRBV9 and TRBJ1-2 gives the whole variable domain DSGVTQTPKHLITATGQRVTLRCSPRSGDLSVYWYQQSLDQGLQFLIQYYNGEERAKGNILERFSAQQFPDLHSELNLSSLELGDSALYFCASSYLRAGTGSSNYGYTFGSGTRLTVV.

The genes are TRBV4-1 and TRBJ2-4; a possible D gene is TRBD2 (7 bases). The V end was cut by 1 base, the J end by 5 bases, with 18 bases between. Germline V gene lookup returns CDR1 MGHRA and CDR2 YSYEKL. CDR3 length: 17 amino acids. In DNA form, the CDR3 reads TGCGCCAGCAGCCAAGTAGGGGGGGGTAGCGCCCAAAACATTCAGTACTTC. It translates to CASSQVGGGSAQNIQYF.

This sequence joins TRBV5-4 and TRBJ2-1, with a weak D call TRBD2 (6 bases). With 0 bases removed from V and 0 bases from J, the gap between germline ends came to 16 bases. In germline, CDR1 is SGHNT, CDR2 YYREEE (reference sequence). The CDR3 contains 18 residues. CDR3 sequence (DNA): TGTGCCAGCAGCTTGGACATCAGCGGGCAGAGCTCCTACAATGAGCAGTTCTTC. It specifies CASSLDISGQSSYNEQFF.

The CDR3 loop is CAWNIPQARAELFF. CDR3 DNA sequence: TGTGCCTGGAATATCCCCCAGGCAAGGGCGGAACTGTTTTTT. The genes are TRBV30 and TRBJ1-4, with unresolved D. V was cut by 4 bases and J by 12 bases, with 21 bases left in between. Germline CDR1 is GTSNPN and CDR2 is SVGIG (reference sequence). The CDR3 totals 14 residues. The complete variable domain, with remaining parts taken from reference TRBV30 and TRBJ1-4, reads SQTIHQWPATLVQPVGSPLSLECTVEGTSNPNLYWYRQAAGRGLQLLFYSVGIGQISSEVPQNLSASRPQDRQFILSSKKLLLSDSGFYLCAWNIPQARAELFFGSGTQLSVL.

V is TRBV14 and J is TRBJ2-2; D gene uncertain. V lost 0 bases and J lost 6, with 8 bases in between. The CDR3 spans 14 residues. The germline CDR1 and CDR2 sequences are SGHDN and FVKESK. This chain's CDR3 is CASSQDIVAGELFF. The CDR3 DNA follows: TGTGCCAGCAGCCAAGATATCGTAGCCGGGGAGCTGTTTTTT.

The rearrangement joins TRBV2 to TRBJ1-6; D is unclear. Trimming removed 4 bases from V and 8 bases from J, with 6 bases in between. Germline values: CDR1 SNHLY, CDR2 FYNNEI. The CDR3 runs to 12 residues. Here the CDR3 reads CASSGRDSPLHF. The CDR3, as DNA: TGTGCCAGCAGTGGGAGGGATTCACCCCTCCACTTT.

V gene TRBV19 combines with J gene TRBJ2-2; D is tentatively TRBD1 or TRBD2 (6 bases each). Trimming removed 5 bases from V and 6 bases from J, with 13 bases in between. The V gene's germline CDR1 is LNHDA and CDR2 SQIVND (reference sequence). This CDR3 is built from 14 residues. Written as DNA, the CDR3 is TGTGCCAGTAGTGGCCGTAGGGGGGCCGGGGAGCTGTTTTTT. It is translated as CASSGRRGAGELFF.

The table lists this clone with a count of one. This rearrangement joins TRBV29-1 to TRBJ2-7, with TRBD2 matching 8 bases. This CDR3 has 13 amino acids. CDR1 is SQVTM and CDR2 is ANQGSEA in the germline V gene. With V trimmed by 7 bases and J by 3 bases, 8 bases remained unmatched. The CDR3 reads CSALRGGNYEQYF. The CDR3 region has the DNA TGCAGCGCTCTTCGGGGGGGGAACTACGAGCAGTACTTC.

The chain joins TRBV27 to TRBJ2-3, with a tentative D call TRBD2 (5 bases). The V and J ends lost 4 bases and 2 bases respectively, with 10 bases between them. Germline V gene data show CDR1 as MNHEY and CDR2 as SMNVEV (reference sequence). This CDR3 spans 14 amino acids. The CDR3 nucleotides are TGTGCCAGCAGTTCGGCGGGCCTCACAGATACGCAGTATTTT. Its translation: CASSSAGLTDTQYF.

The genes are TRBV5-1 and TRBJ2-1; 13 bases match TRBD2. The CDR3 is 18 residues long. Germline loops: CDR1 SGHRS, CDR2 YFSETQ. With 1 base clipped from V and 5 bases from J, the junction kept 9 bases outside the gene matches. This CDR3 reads CASSLTLTSGRAHNEQFF. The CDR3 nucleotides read TGCGCCAGCAGCTTGACGCTCACTAGCGGGAGGGCCCACAATGAGCAGTTCTTC.

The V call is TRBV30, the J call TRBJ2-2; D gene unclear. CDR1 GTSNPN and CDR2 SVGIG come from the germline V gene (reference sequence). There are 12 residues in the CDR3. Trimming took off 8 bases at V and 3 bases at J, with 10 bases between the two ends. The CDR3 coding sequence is TGTGCCGGCAGGTCCGACACCGGGGAGCTGTTTTTT. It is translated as CAGRSDTGELFF.

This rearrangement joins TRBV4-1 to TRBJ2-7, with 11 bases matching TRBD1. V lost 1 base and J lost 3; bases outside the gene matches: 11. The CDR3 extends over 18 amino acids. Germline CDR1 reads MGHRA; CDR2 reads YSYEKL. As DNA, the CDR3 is TGCGCCAGCAGCCAAGTTACCCTGGACAGGGGGCGATACTACGAGCAGTACTTC. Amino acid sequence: CASSQVTLDRGRYYEQYF.

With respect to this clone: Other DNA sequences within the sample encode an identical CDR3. CDR3 sequence: CASSLLGGTEAFF. CDR3 sequence (DNA): TGTGCCAGCAGCTTACTAGGGGGCACTGAAGCTTTCTTT. The gene calls are TRBV7-8 and TRBJ1-1; tentative D call: TRBD1 (6 bases). The CDR3 runs 13 residues. From germline, CDR1 is SGHVS and CDR2 FQNEAQ. Trimming pared 2 bases from V and 4 bases from J, leaving 8 bases between.

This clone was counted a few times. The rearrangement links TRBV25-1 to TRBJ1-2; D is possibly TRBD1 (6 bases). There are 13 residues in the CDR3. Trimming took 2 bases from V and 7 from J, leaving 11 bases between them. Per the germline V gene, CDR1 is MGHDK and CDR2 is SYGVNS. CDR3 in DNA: TGTGCCAGCAGTGAAGTCGGGACACTTGGCTACACCTTC. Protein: CASSEVGTLGYTF.

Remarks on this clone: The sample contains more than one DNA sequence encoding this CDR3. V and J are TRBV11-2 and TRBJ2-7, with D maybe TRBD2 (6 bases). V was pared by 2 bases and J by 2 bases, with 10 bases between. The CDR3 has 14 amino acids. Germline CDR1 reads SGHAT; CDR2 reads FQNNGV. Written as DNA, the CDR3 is TGTGCCAGCAGCTTATCCGGGGGACCCTACGAGCAGTACTTC. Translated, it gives CASSLSGGPYEQYF. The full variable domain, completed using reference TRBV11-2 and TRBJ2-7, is EAGVAQSPRYKIIEKRQSVAFWCNPISGHATLYWYQQILGQGPKLLIQFQNNGVVDDSQLPKDRFSAERLKGVDSTLKIQPAKLEDSAVYLCASSLSGGPYEQYFGPGTRLTVT.

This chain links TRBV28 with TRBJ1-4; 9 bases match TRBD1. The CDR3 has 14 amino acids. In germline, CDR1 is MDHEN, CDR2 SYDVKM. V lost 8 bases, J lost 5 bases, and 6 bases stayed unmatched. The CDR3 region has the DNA TGTGCCAGCCCTGGGGGGACAGGGAATGAAAAACTGTTTTTT. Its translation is CASPGGTGNEKLFF.

The CDR3 spells CASSPRTSGSDEQFF. The CDR3 DNA follows: TGTGCCAGCAGCCCAAGGACTAGCGGGAGCGATGAGCAGTTCTTC. The chain links TRBV7-9 to TRBJ2-1; TRBD2 matches 13 bases. V gave up 5 bases and J gave up 8 bases; unmatched junction bases: 6. Germline lookup yields CDR1 SEHNR and CDR2 FQNEAQ (reference sequence). This CDR3 comprises 15 residues.

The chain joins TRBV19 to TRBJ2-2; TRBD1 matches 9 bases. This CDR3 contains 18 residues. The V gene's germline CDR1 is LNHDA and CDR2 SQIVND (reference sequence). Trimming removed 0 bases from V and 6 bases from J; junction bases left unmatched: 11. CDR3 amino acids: CASSIEVLYRGQAGELFF. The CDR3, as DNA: TGTGCCAGTAGTATAGAGGTACTCTACAGGGGGCAGGCCGGGGAGCTGTTTTTT.

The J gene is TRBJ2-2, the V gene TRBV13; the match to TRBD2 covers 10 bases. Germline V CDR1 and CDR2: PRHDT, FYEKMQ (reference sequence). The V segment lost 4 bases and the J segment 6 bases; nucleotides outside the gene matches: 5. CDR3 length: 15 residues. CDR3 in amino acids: CASSSRAGGAGELFF. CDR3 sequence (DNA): TGTGCCAGCAGCTCGAGAGCGGGAGGGGCCGGGGAGCTGTTTTTT. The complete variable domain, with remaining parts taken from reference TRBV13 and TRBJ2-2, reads AAGVIQSPRHLIKEKRETATLKCYPIPRHDTVYWYQQGPGQDPQFLISFYEKMQSDKGSIPDRFSAQQFSDYHSELNMSSLELGDSALYFCASSSRAGGAGELFFGEGSRLTVL.

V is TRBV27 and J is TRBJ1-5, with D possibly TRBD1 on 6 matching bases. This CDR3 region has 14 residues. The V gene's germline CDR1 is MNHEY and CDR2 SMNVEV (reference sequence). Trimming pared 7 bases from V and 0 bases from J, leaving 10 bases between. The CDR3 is CASNQQGSNQPQHF. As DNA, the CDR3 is TGTGCCAGCAACCAACAGGGTAGCAATCAGCCCCAGCATTTT.

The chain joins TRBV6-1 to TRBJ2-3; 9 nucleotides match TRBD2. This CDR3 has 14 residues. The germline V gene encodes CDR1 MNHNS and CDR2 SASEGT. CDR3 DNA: TGTATAGCGGGAGTCCCCTTTATCACAGATACGCAGTATTTT. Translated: CIAGVPFITDTQYF.

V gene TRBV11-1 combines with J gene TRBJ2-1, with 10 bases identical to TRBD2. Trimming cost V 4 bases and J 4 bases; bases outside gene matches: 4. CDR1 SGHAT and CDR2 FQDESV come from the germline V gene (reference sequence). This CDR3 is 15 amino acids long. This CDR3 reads CASSSLAGPYNEQFF. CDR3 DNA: TGTGCCAGCAGCTCACTAGCGGGACCTTACAATGAGCAGTTCTTC.

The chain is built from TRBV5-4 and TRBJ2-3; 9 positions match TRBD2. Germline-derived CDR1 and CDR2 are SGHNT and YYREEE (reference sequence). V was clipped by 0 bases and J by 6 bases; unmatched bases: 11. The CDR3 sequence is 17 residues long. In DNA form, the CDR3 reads TGTGCCAGCAGCTTGGCGGGTGCGGGAGGGCCCTTCGATACGCAGTATTTT. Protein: CASSLAGAGGPFDTQYF.

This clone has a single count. The CDR3, as DNA: TGTGCCAGTAGGGAAGGGGGGACAGGTACCTACGAGCAGTACTTC. Translation gives CASREGGTGTYEQYF. The chain links TRBV19 to TRBJ2-7; 8 positions match TRBD1. The V gene's germline CDR1 is LNHDA and CDR2 SQIVND (reference sequence). V shed 6 bases and J 2 bases; nucleotides not matched to a gene: 9. This CDR3 is 15 amino acids long.

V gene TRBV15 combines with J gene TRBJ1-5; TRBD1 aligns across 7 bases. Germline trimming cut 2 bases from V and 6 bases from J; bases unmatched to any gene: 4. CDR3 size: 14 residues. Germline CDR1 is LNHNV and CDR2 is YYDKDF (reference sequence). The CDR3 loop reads CATSRPQGSQPQHF. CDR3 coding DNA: TGTGCCACCAGCAGACCACAGGGGAGTCAGCCCCAGCATTTT.

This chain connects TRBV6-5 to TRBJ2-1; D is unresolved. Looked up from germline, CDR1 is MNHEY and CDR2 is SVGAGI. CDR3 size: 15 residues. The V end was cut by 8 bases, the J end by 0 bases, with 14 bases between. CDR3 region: CASGRSESSYNEQFF. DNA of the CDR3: TGTGCCAGCGGACGGAGCGAGAGCTCCTACAATGAGCAGTTCTTC.

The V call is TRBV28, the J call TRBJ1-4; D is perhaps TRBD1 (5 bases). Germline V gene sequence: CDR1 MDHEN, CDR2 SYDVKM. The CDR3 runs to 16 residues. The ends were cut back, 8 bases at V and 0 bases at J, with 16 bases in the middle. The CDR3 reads CASGFWGSATNEKLFF. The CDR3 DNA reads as TGTGCCAGCGGCTTCTGGGGGAGTGCAACTAATGAAAAACTGTTTTTT.

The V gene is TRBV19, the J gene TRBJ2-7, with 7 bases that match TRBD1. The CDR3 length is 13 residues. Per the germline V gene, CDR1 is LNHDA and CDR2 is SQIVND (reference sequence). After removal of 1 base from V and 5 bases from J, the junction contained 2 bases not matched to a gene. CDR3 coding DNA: TGTGCCAGTAGTATAGGGGGACAGCACGAGCAGTACTTC. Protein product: CASSIGGQHEQYF.

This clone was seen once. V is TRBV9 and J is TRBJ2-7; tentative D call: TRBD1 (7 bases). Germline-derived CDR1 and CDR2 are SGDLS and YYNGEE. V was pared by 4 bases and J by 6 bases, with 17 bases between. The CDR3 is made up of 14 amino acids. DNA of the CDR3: TGTGCCAGCAGCCCAACCCGGGGGACAGTCGAGCAGTACTTC. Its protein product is CASSPTRGTVEQYF.

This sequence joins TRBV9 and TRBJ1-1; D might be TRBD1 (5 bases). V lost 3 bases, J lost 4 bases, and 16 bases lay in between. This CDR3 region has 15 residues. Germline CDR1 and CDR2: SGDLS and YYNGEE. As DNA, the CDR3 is TGTGCCAGCAGCGCCCGGGGGGAATCGGGCACTGAAGCTTTCTTT. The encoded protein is CASSARGESGTEAFF.